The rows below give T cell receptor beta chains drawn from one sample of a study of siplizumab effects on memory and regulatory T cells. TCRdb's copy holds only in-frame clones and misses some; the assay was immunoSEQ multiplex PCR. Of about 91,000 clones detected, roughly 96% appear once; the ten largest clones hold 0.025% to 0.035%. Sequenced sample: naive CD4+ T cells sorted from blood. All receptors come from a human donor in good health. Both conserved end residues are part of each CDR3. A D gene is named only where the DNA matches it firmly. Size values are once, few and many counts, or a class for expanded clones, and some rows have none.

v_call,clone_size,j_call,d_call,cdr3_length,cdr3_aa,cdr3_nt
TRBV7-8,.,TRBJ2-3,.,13,CASSLRRTDTQYF,TGTGCCAGCAGCTTAAGGAGGACCGATACGCAGTATTTT
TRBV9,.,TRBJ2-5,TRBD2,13,CASSGGLAETQYF,TGTGCCAGCAGCGGTGGACTAGCCGAGACCCAGTACTTC
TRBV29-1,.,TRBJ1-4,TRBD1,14,CSVEAAGGNEKLFF,TGCAGCGTTGAAGCGGCAGGGGGTAATGAAAAACTGTTTTTT
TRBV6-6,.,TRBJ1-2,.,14,CASSYVASWRGYTF,TGTGCCAGCAGTTACGTAGCCTCATGGAGGGGCTACACCTTC
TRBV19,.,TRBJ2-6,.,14,CASIRGVGANVLTF,TGTGCCAGTATTAGGGGGGTTGGGGCCAACGTCCTGACTTTC
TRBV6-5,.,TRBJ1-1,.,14,CASRLPSVNTEAFF,TGTGCCAGCAGGCTACCCAGCGTGAACACTGAAGCTTTCTTT
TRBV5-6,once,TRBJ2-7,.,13,CASSPDDSGEQYF,TGTGCCAGCAGCCCGGATGACTCGGGCGAGCAGTACTTC
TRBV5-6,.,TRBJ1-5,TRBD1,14,CASSQGQGHQPQHF,TGTGCCAGCAGCCAGGGACAGGGGCATCAGCCCCAGCATTTT
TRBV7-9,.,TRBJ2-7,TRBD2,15,CASSPKSGGAYEQYF,TGTGCCAGCAGCCCTAAGAGCGGGGGGGCCTACGAGCAGTACTTC
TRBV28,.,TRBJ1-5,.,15,CASSFPHGSNQPQHF,TGTGCCAGCAGTTTTCCCCACGGTAGCAATCAGCCCCAGCATTTT
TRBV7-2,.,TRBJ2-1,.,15,CASSFRDLTYNEQFF,TGTGCCAGCAGCTTCCGGGACCTGACCTACAATGAGCAGTTCTTC
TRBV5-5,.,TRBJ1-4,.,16,CASSSGTLPTNEKLFF,TGTGCCAGCAGTTCCGGGACTCTCCCTACTAATGAAAAACTGTTTTTT
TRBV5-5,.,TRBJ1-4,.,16,CASSLIGSRGREKLFF,TGTGCCAGCAGCCTTATTGGGTCCCGGGGACGGGAAAAACTGTTTTTT
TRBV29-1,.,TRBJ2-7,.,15,CSVETTRTSDYEQYF,TGCAGCGTTGAGACGACAAGAACGAGTGACTACGAGCAGTACTTC
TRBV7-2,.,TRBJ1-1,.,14,CASSLAGDGTEAFF,TGTGCCAGCAGCTTAGCAGGGGACGGCACTGAAGCTTTCTTT
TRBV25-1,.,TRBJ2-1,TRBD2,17,CASSGYSGGLSYNEQFF,TGTGCCAGCAGTGGTTATAGCGGGGGGCTTTCCTACAATGAGCAGTTCTTC
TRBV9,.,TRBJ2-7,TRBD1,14,CASSGGTGPFEQYF,TGTGCCAGCAGCGGGGGGACAGGGCCATTCGAGCAGTACTTC
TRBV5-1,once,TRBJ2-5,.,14,CASSSGETQETQYF,TGCGCCAGCAGCTCAGGGGAAACACAAGAGACCCAGTACTTC
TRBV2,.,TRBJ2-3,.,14,CASRTDSGTDTQYF,TGTGCCAGCAGGACCGACAGTGGTACAGATACGCAGTATTTT
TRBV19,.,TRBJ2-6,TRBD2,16,CAVAAGPQFGANVLTF,TGTGCCGTAGCAGCGGGACCCCAGTTTGGGGCCAACGTCCTGACTTTC
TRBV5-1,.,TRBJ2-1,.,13,CASSLGDYNEQFF,TGCGCCAGCAGCTTGGGAGACTACAATGAGCAGTTCTTC
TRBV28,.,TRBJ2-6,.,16,CASSLPNGAGANVLTF,TGTGCCAGCAGTTTACCTAATGGGGCTGGGGCCAACGTCCTGACTTTC
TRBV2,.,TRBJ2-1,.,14,CASSVSRHYNEQFF,TGTGCCAGCAGTGTGTCGCGACACTACAATGAGCAGTTCTTC
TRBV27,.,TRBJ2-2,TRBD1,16,CASSMWSTGDTGELFF,TGTGCCAGCAGTATGTGGTCGACAGGGGACACCGGGGAGCTGTTTTTT
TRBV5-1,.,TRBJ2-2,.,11,CASSNTGELFF,TGCGCCAGCTCCAACACCGGGGAGCTGTTTTTT
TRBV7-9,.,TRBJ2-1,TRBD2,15,CASSLPGGRYNEQFF,TGTGCCAGCAGCTTGCCGGGGGGTCGCTACAATGAGCAGTTCTTC
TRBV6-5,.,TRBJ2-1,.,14,CASSYSGSYNEQFF,TGTGCCAGCAGTTACTCTGGCAGCTACAATGAGCAGTTCTTC
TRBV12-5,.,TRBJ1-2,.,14,CASGSSSGPGGYTF,TGTGCTAGTGGTTCCTCATCAGGGCCGGGGGGCTACACCTTC
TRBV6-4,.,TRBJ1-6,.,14,CASSGQVWDSPLHF,TGTGCCAGCAGTGGGCAGGTCTGGGATTCACCCCTCCACTTT
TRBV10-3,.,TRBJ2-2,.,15,CAISESGADTGELFF,TGTGCCATCAGTGAGTCGGGGGCTGACACCGGGGAGCTGTTTTTT
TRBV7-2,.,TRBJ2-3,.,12,CASSPLGDTQYF,TGTGCCAGCAGCCCCCTGGGAGATACGCAGTATTTT
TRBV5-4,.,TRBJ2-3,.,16,CASSQRRGANTDTQYF,TGTGCCAGCAGTCAACGCCGGGGGGCAAACACAGATACGCAGTATTTT
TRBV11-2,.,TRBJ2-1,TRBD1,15,CASSSRQGSYNEQFF,TGTGCCAGCAGCTCGAGACAGGGGAGCTACAATGAGCAGTTCTTC
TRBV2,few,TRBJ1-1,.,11,CASSGRAEAFF,TGTGCCAGCAGTGGAAGGGCTGAAGCTTTCTTT
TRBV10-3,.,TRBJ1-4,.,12,CAIRGPDEKLFF,TGTGCCATCAGAGGGCCCGATGAAAAACTGTTTTTT
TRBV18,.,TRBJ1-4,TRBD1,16,CASSPLGQGGNEKLFF,TGTGCCAGCTCACCTCTGGGACAGGGTGGAAATGAAAAACTGTTTTTT
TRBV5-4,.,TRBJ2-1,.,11,CASGGYNEQFF,TGTGCCAGCGGGGGCTACAATGAGCAGTTCTTC
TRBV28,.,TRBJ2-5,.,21,CASSFYRPSTFGSNGKETQYF,TGTGCCAGCAGTTTTTACCGCCCGTCTACGTTCGGGTCGAATGGGAAAGAGACCCAGTACTTC
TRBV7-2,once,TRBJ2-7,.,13,CASSTGLYYEQYF,TGTGCCAGCAGCACTGGACTGTACTACGAGCAGTACTTC
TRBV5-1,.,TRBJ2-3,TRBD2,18,CASSLFATSGGATDTQYF,TGCGCCAGCAGCTTGTTTGCGACTAGCGGGGGGGCCACAGATACGCAGTATTTT
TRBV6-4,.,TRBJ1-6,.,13,CASSDSRNLPLHF,TGTGCCAGCAGTGACTCGCGAAACCTACCCCTCCACTTT
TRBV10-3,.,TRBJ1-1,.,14,CAISEGVLGFEAFF,TGTGCCATCAGTGAGGGTGTCTTGGGTTTCGAAGCTTTCTTT
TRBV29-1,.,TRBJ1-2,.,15,CSVGNPGAGDYGYTF,TGCAGCGTTGGGAATCCAGGGGCTGGAGACTATGGCTACACCTTC
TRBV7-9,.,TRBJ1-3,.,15,CASSFPDLDGNTIYF,TGTGCCAGCAGCTTCCCCGACCTGGACGGAAACACCATATATTTT
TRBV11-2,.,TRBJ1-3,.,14,CASSLGAGGNTIYF,TGTGCCAGCAGCTTAGGGGCAGGAGGAAACACCATATATTTT
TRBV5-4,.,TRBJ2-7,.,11,CASQQSYEQYF,TGTGCCAGCCAACAGTCCTACGAGCAGTACTTC
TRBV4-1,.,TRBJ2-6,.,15,CASSPAGSDANVLTF,TGCGCCAGCAGCCCCGCCGGCTCCGACGCCAACGTCCTGACTTTC
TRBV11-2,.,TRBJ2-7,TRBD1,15,CASSLGTGGFDEQYF,TGTGCCAGCAGCTTAGGAACAGGGGGTTTCGACGAGCAGTACTTC
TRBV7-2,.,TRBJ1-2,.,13,CASSLAGGLGYTF,TGTGCCAGCAGCTTAGCCGGGGGGTTAGGCTACACCTTC
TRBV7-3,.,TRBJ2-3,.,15,CASSFSGAGTDTQYF,TGTGCCAGCAGCTTTAGTGGGGCCGGCACAGATACGCAGTATTTT